This section outlines one TCR beta chain sequence together with its context. The antigen is not known. Germline CDR1 DFQATT, CDR2 SNEGSKA (reference sequence). The CDR3 is made up of 13 amino acids. These data belong to a study of monozygotic twins with inflammatory bowel disease. Regarding the study as a whole: Compared with healthy co-twins, IBD patients showed reduced TCRbeta repertoire diversity by inverse Simpson.

TCRdb processed the 5' RACE reads again and assigns one entry to each CDR3 protein, with no DNA. The sample table sets out about 160,000 distinct CDR3 sequences. Source material: blood. The V call is TRBV20-1, the J call TRBJ2-7; TCRdb's assignment of TRBD1 cannot be checked, as there is no DNA. This sequence was found in a human donor with ulcerative colitis or Crohn's disease, or a healthy co-twin of an affected twin (not recorded which). The CDR3 region is CSAGKGDRGEQYF.